The TCR beta chain described here comes from a study of T cell responses to AZD1222 COVID-19 vaccine. About the research overall: Second doses were pooled across both intervals (about 4 or about 12 weeks).

General study points: Just a handful of AZD1222 recipients tested seropositive at baseline.

On this clone: Antigen unknown.

CDR1 and CDR2 (germline): LGHNA, YSLEER. The CDR3 loop spans 20 amino acids. Unmatched junction bases numbered 17, after V lost 0 bases and J lost 1 base. Using immunoSEQ multiplex PCR, the repertoire was profiled, and TCRdb retains in-frame clones only, with some absent. The table includes around 160,000 clones, around nine tenths detected once. The sequencing here drew on peripheral blood, taken on day 0 of AZD1222 vaccination. This receptor was obtained from an adult in good health. This chain links TRBV4-3 with TRBJ1-2; TRBD1 matches 7 bases. Here the CDR3 reads CASSQDWGAPTGELNYGYTF. CDR3 DNA: TGCGCCAGCAGCCAAGATTGGGGCGCCCCAACAGGGGAACTTAACTATGGCTACACCTTC.